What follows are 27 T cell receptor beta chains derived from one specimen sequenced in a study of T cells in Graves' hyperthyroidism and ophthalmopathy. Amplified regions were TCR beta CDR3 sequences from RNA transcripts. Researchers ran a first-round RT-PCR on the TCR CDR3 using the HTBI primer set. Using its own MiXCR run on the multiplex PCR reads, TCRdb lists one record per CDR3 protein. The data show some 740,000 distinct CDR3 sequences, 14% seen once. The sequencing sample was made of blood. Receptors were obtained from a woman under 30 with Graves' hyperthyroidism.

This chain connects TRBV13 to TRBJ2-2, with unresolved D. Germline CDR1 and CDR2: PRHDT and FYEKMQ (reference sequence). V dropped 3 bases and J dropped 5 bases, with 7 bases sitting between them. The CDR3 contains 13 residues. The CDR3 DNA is TGTGCCAGCAGCTTCTCTCGAACCGGGGAGCTGTTTTTT. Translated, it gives CASSFSRTGELFF. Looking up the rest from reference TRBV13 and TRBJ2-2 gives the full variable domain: AAGVIQSPRHLIKEKRETATLKCYPIPRHDTVYWYQQGPGQDPQFLISFYEKMQSDKGSIPDRFSAQQFSDYHSELNMSSLELGDSALYFCASSFSRTGELFFGEGSRLTVL.

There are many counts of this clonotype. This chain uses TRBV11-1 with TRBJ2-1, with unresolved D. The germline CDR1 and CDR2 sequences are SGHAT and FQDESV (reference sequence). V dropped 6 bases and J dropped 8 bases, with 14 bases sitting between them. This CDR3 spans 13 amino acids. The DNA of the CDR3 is TGTGCCAGCAGGCTCCTAGGGAACCATGAGCAGTTCTTC. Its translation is CASRLLGNHEQFF.

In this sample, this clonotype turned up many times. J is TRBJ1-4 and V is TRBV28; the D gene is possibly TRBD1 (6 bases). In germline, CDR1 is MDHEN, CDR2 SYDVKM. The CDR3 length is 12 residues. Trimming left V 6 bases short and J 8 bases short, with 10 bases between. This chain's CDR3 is CASRVGQEKLFF. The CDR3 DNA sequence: TGTGCCAGCAGGGTGGGACAAGAAAAACTGTTTTTT.

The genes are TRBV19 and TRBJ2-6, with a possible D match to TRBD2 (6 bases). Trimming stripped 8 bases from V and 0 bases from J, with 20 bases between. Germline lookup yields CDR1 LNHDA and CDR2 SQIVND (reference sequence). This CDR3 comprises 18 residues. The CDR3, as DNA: TGTGCCAGTGGGACGGGACTTTCAACGTTCTCTGGGGCCAACGTCCTGACTTTC. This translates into CASGTGLSTFSGANVLTF.

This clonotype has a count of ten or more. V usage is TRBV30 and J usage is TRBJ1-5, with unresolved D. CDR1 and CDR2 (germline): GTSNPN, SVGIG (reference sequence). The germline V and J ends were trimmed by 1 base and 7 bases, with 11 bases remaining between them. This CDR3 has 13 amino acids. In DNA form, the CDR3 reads TGTGCCTGGAGTGAGGGAACGGGACAGCCCCAGCATTTT. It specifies CAWSEGTGQPQHF.

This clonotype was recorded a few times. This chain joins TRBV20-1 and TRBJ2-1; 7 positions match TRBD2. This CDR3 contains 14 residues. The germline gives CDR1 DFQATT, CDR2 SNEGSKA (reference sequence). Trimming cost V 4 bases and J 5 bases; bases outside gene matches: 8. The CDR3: CSAMGGSTHNEQFF. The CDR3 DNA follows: TGCAGTGCTATGGGCGGGAGTACCCACAATGAGCAGTTCTTC.

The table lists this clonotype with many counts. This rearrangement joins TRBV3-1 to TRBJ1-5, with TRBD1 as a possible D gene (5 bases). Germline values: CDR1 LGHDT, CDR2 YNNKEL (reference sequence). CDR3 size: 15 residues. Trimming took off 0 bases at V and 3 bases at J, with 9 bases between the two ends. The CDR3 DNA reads TGTGCCAGCAGCCAAGAGACAGAGTCCAATCAGCCCCAGCATTTT. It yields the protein CASSQETESNQPQHF.

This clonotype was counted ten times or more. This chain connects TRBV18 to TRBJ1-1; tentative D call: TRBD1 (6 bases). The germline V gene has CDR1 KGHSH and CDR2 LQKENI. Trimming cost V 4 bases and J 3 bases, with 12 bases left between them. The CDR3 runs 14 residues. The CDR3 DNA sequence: TGTGCCAGCTCACAGACAAGGGGGGACACTGAAGCTTTCTTT. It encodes CASSQTRGDTEAFF.

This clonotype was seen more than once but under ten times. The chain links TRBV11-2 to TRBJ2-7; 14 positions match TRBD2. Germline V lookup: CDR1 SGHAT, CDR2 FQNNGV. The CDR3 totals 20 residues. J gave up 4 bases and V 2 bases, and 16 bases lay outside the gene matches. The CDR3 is CASSLLGSPGLAGAGYEQYF. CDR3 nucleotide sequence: TGTGCCAGCAGCTTACTCGGCAGCCCGGGACTAGCGGGAGCCGGGTACGAGCAGTACTTC. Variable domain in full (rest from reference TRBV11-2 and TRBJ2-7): EAGVAQSPRYKIIEKRQSVAFWCNPISGHATLYWYQQILGQGPKLLIQFQNNGVVDDSQLPKDRFSAERLKGVDSTLKIQPAKLEDSAVYLCASSLLGSPGLAGAGYEQYFGPGTRLTVT.

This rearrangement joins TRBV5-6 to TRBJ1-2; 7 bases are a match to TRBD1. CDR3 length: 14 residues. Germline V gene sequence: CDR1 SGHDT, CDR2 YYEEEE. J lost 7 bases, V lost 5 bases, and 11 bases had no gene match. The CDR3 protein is CASSSVDRVFGYTF. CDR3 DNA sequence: TGTGCCAGCAGTTCCGTAGACAGGGTCTTTGGCTACACCTTC.

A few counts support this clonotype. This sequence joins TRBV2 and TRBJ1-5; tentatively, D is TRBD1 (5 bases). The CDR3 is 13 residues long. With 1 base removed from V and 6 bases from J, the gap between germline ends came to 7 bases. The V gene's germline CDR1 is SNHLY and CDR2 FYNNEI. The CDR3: CASSEVRVQPQHF. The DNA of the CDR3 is TGTGCCAGCAGTGAAGTCAGGGTTCAGCCCCAGCATTTT.

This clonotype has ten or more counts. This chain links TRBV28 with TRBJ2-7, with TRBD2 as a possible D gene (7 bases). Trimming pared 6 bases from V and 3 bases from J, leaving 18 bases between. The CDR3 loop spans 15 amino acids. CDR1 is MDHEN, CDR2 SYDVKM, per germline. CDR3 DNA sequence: TGTGCCAGCAGGCCCGTAGGGGGGGTCGTCTACGAGCAGTACTTC. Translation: CASRPVGGVVYEQYF.

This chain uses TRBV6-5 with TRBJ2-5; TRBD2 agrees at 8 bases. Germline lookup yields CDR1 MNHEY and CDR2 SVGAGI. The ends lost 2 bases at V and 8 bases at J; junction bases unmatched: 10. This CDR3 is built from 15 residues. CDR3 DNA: TGTGCCAGCAGTTACCTCGGGACTAGGGATAAAACCCAGTACTTC. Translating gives CASSYLGTRDKTQYF.

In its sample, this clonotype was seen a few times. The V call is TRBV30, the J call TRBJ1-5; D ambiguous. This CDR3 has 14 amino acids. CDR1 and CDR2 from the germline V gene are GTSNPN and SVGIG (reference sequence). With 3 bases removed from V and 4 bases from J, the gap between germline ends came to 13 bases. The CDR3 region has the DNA TGTGCCTGGAGCTCGGGAGGCTTAAATCAGCCCCAGCATTTT. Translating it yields CAWSSGGLNQPQHF.

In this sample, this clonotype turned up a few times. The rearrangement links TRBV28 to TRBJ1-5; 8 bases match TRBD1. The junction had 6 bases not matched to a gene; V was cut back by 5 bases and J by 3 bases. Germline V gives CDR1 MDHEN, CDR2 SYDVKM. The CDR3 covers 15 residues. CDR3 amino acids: CASSHPTGDNQPQHF. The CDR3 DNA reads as TGTGCCAGCAGTCACCCGACAGGGGACAATCAGCCCCAGCATTTT.

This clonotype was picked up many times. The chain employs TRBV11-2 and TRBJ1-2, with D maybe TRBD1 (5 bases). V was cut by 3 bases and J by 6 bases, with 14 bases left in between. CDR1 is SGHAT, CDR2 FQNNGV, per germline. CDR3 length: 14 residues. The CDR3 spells CASSFRDLRNGYTF. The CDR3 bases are TGTGCCAGCAGCTTCAGGGACCTGCGGAATGGCTACACCTTC.

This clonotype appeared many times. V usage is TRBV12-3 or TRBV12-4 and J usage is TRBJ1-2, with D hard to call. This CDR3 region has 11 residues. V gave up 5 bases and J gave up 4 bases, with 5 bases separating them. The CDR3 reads CASSTTYGYTF. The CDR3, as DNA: TGTGCCAGCAGTACCACCTATGGCTACACCTTC.

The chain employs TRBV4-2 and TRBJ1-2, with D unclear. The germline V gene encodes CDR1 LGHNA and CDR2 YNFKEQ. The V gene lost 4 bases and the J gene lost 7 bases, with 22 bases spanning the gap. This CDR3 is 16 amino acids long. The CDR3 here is CASSPGGPELFRGYTF. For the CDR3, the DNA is TGTGCCAGCAGCCCAGGTGGGCCCGAATTGTTTCGTGGCTACACCTTC.

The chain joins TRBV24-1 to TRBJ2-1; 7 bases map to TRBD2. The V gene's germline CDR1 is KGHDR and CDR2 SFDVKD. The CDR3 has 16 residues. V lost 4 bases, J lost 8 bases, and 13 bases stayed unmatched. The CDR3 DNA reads TGTGCCACCAGTGACCGGACTAGAACCGGCCGGGATGAGCAGTTCTTC. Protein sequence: CATSDRTRTGRDEQFF.

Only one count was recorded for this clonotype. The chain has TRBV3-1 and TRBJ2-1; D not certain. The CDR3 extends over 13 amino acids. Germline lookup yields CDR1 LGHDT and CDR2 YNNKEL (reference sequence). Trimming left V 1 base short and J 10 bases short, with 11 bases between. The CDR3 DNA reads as TGTGCCAGCAGCCAAGGTGGGGTCGCCGAGCAGTTCTTC. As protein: CASSQGGVAEQFF.

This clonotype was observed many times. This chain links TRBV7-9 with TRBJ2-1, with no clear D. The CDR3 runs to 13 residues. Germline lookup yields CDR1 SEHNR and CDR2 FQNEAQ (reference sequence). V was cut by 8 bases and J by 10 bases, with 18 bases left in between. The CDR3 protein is CASDGISPTEQFF. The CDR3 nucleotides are TGTGCCAGCGACGGAATTAGCCCCACCGAGCAGTTCTTC. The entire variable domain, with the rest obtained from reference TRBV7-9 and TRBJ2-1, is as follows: DTGVSQNPRHKITKRGQNVTFRCDPISEHNRLYWYRQTLGQGPEFLTYFQNEAQLEKSRLLSDRFSAERPKGSFSTLEIQRTEQGDSAMYLCASDGISPTEQFFGPGTRLTVL.

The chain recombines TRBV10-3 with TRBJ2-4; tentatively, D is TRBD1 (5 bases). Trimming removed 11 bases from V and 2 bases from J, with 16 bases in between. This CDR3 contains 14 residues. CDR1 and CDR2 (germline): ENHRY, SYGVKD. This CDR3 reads CASQEGVSKNIQYF. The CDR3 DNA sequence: TGTGCCTCCCAGGAAGGGGTGTCCAAAAACATTCAGTACTTC.

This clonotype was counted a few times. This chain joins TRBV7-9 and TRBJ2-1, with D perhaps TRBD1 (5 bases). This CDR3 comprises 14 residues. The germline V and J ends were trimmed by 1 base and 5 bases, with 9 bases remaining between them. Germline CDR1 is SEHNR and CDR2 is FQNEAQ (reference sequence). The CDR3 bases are TGTGCCAGCAGCTTAGTTTTCAGGGACAATGAGCAGTTCTTC. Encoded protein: CASSLVFRDNEQFF.

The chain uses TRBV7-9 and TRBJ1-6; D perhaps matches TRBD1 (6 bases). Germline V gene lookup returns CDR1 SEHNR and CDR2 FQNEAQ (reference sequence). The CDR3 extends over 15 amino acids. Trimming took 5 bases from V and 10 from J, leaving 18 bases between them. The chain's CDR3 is CASSQGGFEESPLHF. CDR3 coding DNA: TGTGCCAGCAGCCAAGGGGGTTTTGAGGAATCACCCCTCCACTTT.

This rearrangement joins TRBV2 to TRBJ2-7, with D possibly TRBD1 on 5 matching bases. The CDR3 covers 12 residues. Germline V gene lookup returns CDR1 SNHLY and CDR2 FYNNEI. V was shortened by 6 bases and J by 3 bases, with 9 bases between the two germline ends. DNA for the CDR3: TGTGCCAGCAGACAGGACGGCTACGAGCAGTACTTC. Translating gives CASRQDGYEQYF.

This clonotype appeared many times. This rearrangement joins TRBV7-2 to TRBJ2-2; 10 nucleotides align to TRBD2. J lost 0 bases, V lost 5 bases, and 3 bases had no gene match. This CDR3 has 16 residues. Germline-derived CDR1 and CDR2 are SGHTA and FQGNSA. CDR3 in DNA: TGTGCCAGCAGCCGTAGCGGGAGGACGAACACCGGGGAGCTGTTTTTT. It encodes CASSRSGRTNTGELFF.

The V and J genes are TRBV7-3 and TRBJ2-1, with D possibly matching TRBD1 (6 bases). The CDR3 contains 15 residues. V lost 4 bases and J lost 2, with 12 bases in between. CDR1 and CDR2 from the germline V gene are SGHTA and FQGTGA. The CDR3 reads CASSSQTGPYNEQFF. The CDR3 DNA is TGTGCCAGCAGCTCTCAGACAGGCCCCTACAATGAGCAGTTCTTC.